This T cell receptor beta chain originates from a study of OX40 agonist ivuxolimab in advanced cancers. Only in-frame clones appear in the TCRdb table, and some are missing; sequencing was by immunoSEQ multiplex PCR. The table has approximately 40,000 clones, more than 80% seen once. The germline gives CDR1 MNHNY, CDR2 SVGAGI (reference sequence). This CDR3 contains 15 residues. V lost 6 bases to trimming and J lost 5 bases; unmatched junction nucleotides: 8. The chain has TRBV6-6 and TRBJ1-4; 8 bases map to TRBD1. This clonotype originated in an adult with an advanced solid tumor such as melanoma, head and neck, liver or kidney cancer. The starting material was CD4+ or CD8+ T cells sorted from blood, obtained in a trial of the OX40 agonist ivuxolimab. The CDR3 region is CASRRQGRANEKLFF. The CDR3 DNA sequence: TGTGCCAGCAGAAGACAGGGGAGGGCCAATGAAAAACTGTTTTTT.